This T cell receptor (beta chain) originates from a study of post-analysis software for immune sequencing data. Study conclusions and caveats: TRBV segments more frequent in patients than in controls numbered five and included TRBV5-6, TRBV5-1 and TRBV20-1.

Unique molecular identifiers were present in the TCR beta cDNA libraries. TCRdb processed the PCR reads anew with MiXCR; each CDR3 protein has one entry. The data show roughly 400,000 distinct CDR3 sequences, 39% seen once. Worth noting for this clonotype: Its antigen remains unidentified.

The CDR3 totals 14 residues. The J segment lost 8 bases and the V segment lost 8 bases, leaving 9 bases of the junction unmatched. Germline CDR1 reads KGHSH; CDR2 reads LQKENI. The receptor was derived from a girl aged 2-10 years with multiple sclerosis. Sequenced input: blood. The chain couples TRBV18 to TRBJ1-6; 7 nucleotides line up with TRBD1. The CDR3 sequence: CASQDRAQDSPLHF. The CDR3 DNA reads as TGTGCCAGCCAAGACAGGGCCCAGGATTCACCCCTCCACTTT. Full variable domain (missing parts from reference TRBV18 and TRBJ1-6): NAGVMQNPRHLVRRRGQEARLRCSPMKGHSHVYWYRQLPEEGLKFMVYLQKENIIDESGMPKERFSAEFPKEGPSILRIQQVVRGDSAAYFCASQDRAQDSPLHFGNGTRLTVT.